These 2 T cell receptor beta chains originate from one sample sequenced in a study of somatic mutations in cytotoxic T cells in rheumatoid arthritis. Data came from immunoSEQ multiplex PCR; TCRdb stores just in-frame clones and leaves some out. The sample includes roughly 14,000 clones, under 85% seen only once; the top ten take approximately 15%. The source material was CD8+ T cells sorted from blood. These receptors all come from an adult with rheumatoid arthritis.

This clone was detected only a few times. CDR3 residues: CASSELAGQNSPLHF. The CDR3 bases are TGTGCCAGCAGTGAACTCGCGGGACAAAATTCACCCCTCCACTTT. V and J are TRBV25-1 and TRBJ1-6; D possibly corresponds to TRBD1 (6 bases). Trimming removed 2 bases at V and 7 bases at J, with 12 bases between. This CDR3 has 15 residues. Germline V gene data show CDR1 as MGHDK and CDR2 as SYGVNS.

The chain couples TRBV7-9 to TRBJ2-3; either TRBD1 or TRBD2 may fit D (5 bases each). The CDR3 sequence is 17 residues long. V lost 4 bases and J 4 bases, leaving 21 bases between the germline ends. Germline assignment: CDR1 SEHNR and CDR2 FQNEAQ (reference sequence). In nucleotides, the CDR3 is TGTGCCAGCAGCTACAAAGACGGGAAGGGACGATCAGATACGCAGTATTTT. It is translated as CASSYKDGKGRSDTQYF. The full variable domain, its missing parts supplied by reference TRBV7-9 and TRBJ2-3, is DTGVSQNPRHKITKRGQNVTFRCDPISEHNRLYWYRQTLGQGPEFLTYFQNEAQLEKSRLLSDRFSAERPKGSFSTLEIQRTEQGDSAMYLCASSYKDGKGRSDTQYFGPGTRLTVL.